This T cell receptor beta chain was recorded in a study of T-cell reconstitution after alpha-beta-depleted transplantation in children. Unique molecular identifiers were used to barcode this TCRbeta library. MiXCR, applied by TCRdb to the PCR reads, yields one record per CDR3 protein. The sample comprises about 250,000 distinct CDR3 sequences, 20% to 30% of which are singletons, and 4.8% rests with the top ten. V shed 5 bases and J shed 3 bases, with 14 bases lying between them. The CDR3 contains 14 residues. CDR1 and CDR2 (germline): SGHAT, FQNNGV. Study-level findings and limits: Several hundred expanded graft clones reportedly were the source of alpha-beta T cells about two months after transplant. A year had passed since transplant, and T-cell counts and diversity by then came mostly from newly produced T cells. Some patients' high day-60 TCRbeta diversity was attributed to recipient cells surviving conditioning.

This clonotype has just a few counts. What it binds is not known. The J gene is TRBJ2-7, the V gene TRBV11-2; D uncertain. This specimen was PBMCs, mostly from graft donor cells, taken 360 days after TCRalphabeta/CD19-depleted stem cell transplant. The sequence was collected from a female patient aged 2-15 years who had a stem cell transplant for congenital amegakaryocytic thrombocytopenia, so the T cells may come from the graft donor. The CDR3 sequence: CASSLLGSGYEQYF. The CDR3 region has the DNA TGTGCCAGCAGCCTGCTCGGGTCCGGCTACGAGCAGTACTTC.